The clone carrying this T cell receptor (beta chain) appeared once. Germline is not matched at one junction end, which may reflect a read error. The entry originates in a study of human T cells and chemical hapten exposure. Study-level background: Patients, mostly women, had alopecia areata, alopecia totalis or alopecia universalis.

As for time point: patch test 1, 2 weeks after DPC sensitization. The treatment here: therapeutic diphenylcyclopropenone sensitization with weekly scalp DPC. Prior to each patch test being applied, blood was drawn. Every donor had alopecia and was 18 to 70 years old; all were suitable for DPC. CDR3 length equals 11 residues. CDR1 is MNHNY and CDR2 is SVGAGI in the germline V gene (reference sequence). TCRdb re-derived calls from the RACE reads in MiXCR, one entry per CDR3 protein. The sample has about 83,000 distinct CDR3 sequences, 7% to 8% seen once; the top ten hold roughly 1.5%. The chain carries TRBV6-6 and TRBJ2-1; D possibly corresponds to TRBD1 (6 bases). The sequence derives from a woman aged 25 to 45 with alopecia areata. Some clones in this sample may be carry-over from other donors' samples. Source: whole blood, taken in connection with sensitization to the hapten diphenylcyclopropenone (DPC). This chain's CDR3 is CASRDDRFEVF. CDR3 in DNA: TGTGCCAGCAGAGATGACAGGTTCGAGGTCTTC.